What follows are 15 T cell receptor beta chains derived from one specimen sequenced in a study of ipilimumab plus nivolumab after autologous stem cell transplantation (dated by TCRdb to the early 2020s). The library was prepared using the immunoSEQ multiplex PCR assay. Drawn from immuneACCESS, this table holds only the in-frame rearrangements with V and J called that TCRdb kept. Clones are partly lost; checked studies trace under half to an unresolved V gene and leave the rest unexplained. This sample lists 84,000 or so clones; about 83% were detected once. More than 2% of the sample is in the top ten clones. This specimen consisted of PBMCs, obtained in a trial of ipilimumab plus nivolumab as post-transplant consolidation. Every receptor here comes from a male donor with diffuse large B-cell lymphoma.

The CDR3 is CASSVGQGPYEQYF. CDR3 DNA sequence: TGTGCCAGCAGTGTAGGACAGGGCCCCTACGAGCAGTACTTC. The rearrangement joins TRBV27 to TRBJ2-7; 8 bases line up with TRBD1. The V gene's germline CDR1 is MNHEY and CDR2 SMNVEV (reference sequence). The V gene end was trimmed by 5 bases and the J gene end by 2 bases; junction bases not matched to a gene: 5. This CDR3 has 14 residues.

This chain uses TRBV7-2 with TRBJ2-3, with 8 bases lining up with TRBD1. Trimming took 4 bases from V and 2 from J; bases not matched to a gene: 2. In germline, CDR1 is SGHTA, CDR2 FQGNSA. The CDR3 has 14 residues. The CDR3 region has the DNA TGTGCCAGCAGCTCGGGACAGGTCACAGATACGCAGTATTTT. Protein sequence: CASSSGQVTDTQYF.

The chain combines TRBV27 with TRBJ2-5; D gene uncertain. V was clipped by 5 bases and J by 5 bases, with 12 bases between them. The CDR3 totals 13 residues. Looked up from germline, CDR1 is MNHEY and CDR2 is SMNVEV (reference sequence). The DNA for the CDR3 is TGTGCCAGCAGTACCGGGCTGCGGGAGACCCAGTACTTC. It translates to CASSTGLRETQYF.

This sequence joins TRBV6-1 and TRBJ2-3, with D possibly matching TRBD1 (6 bases). The CDR3 is 14 residues long. The V gene lost 6 bases and the J gene lost 0 bases, with 10 bases spanning the gap. From germline, CDR1 is MNHNS and CDR2 SASEGT. The CDR3: CASRDRTSTDTQYF. CDR3 in DNA: TGTGCCAGCAGGGACAGAACTAGCACAGATACGCAGTATTTT.

The V gene is TRBV29-1, the J gene TRBJ2-5; maybe TRBD2 (6 bases). The DNA matches TRBJ2-7 better at its end, which makes the J call doubtful. The CDR3 totals 12 residues. The V gene's germline CDR1 is SQVTM and CDR2 ANQGSEA. CDR3 sequence: CSVGSGSYEQYF. The CDR3 region has the DNA TGCAGCGTTGGTAGCGGATCCTACGAGCAGTACTTC.

J is TRBJ2-3 and V is TRBV7-2; D is uncertain. V lost 1 base to trimming and J lost 4 bases, with 3 bases between them. The CDR3 runs to 12 residues. Germline loops: CDR1 SGHTA, CDR2 FQGNSA. CDR3 in amino acids: CASSLVPDTQYF. Written as DNA, the CDR3 is TGTGCCAGCAGCTTAGTTCCAGATACGCAGTATTTT.

The genes are TRBV4-1 and TRBJ2-3; tentatively, D is TRBD2 (5 bases). The CDR3 is 14 amino acids. The V and J ends lost 5 bases and 0 bases respectively, with 9 bases between them. Germline-derived CDR1 and CDR2 are MGHRA and YSYEKL. The CDR3 sequence is CASSTGFSTDTQYF. The CDR3 coding sequence is TGCGCCAGCAGCACGGGATTTAGCACAGATACGCAGTATTTT.

This clone was picked up one time. The chain has TRBV19 and TRBJ2-3, with D possibly TRBD1 on 5 matching bases. Trimming took off 3 bases at V and 5 bases at J, with 12 bases between the two ends. The CDR3 contains 14 residues. Per germline, CDR1 LNHDA and CDR2 SQIVND (reference sequence). CDR3 in DNA: TGTGCCAGTAGTATCTCGGCAGGGCAAGATACGCAGTATTTT. Its translation: CASSISAGQDTQYF.

This chain connects TRBV19 to TRBJ2-2; 8 nucleotides align to TRBD1. CDR1 and CDR2 from the germline V gene are LNHDA and SQIVND (reference sequence). Unmatched junction bases numbered 12, after V lost 5 bases and J lost 4 bases. The CDR3 runs 17 residues. The CDR3 is CASSYKAGGAGTGELFF. CDR3 in DNA: TGTGCCAGTAGTTATAAAGCAGGGGGCGCGGGCACCGGGGAGCTGTTTTTT.

The V and J genes are TRBV11-2 and TRBJ2-7; perhaps D is TRBD1 or TRBD2 (5 bases each). There are 12 residues in the CDR3. Germline V gene data show CDR1 as SGHAT and CDR2 as FQNNGV. Trimming removed 5 bases from V and 6 bases from J, with 11 bases in between. CDR3 DNA: TGTGCCAGCAGCGGGGGTGTAGGCGAGCAGTACTTC. Translated: CASSGGVGEQYF.

The chain links TRBV6-5 to TRBJ2-1; tentatively, D is TRBD1 (5 bases). CDR3 length: 15 amino acids. Germline V lookup: CDR1 MNHEY, CDR2 SVGAGI. Trimming pared 7 bases from V and 6 bases from J, leaving 19 bases between. In DNA form, the CDR3 reads TGTGCCAGCACCCCTGGAACCCAGGGCGGCAATGAGCAGTTCTTC. It encodes CASTPGTQGGNEQFF.

Note on this clone: Different DNA sequences within this sample yield the same CDR3. V and J are TRBV7-9 and TRBJ2-2; TRBD2 might be the D (6 bases). Germline V gene data show CDR1 as SEHNR and CDR2 as FQNEAQ (reference sequence). This CDR3 has 15 amino acids. V was shortened by 3 bases and J by 5 bases, with 13 bases between the two germline ends. The CDR3 DNA follows: TGTGCCAGCAGCTTGGCGGGATTGCGAACCGGGGAGCTGTTTTTT. Protein sequence: CASSLAGLRTGELFF. The full variable domain, with the rest looked up from reference TRBV7-9 and TRBJ2-2, is DTGVSQNPRHKITKRGQNVTFRCDPISEHNRLYWYRQTLGQGPEFLTYFQNEAQLEKSRLLSDRFSAERPKGSFSTLEIQRTEQGDSAMYLCASSLAGLRTGELFFGEGSRLTVL.

The chain employs TRBV5-6 and TRBJ2-3, with 7 bases lining up with TRBD2. Per germline, CDR1 SGHDT and CDR2 YYEEEE. V was clipped by 5 bases and J by 0 bases; unmatched bases: 6. The CDR3 covers 15 residues. In DNA, the CDR3 is TGTGCCAGCAGTCGTCCTAGCGGAAGCACAGATACGCAGTATTTT. This translates into CASSRPSGSTDTQYF. The full variable domain, rest sourced from reference TRBV5-6 and TRBJ2-3, is DAGVTQSPTHLIKTRGQQVTLRCSPKSGHDTVSWYQQALGQGPQFIFQYYEEEERQRGNFPDRFSGHQFPNYSSELNVNALLLGDSALYLCASSRPSGSTDTQYFGPGTRLTVL.

The V and J genes are TRBV6-5 and TRBJ1-4; no reliable D call. The V and J ends lost 4 bases and 0 bases respectively, with 12 bases between them. The CDR3 consists of 16 residues. CDR1 is MNHEY and CDR2 is SVGAGI in the germline V gene. The CDR3 spells CASSLRITATNEKLFF. Here the CDR3 DNA reads TGTGCCAGCAGTTTGAGGATTACGGCAACTAATGAAAAACTGTTTTTT.

This sequence joins TRBV2 and TRBJ2-1; weak D call: TRBD1 (5 bases). This CDR3 is built from 14 residues. The germline V and J ends were trimmed by 7 bases and 3 bases, with 13 bases remaining between them. CDR1 is SNHLY, CDR2 FYNNEI, per germline. The CDR3 bases are TGTGCCAGCACCGATTTACAGGACTACAATGAGCAGTTCTTC. Translating gives CASTDLQDYNEQFF.